This T cell receptor beta chain was obtained from a study of a mutant IDH1 vaccine in newly diagnosed glioma (dated by TCRdb to the early 2020s). Broadly, across the study: Across visits V03 through V10, patients got a total of eight vaccinations, given in weeks 1, 3, 5, 7, 11, 15, 19 and 23. In the chemotherapy-containing groups, vaccination started alongside temozolomide cycles, whereas in patients who had radiotherapy alone it started 4-6 weeks after radiotherapy. Of the 25 to 40 patients who were treated, about 62% were male and approximately 40% were female, and the mean age was around 41 years. Before enrollment, most patients had been given radiochemotherapy with temozolomide as standard therapy, while the rest had received either radiotherapy alone or temozolomide alone. Six visits were used for peripheral blood collection: V03 (baseline), V05, V07, V10, V12 and V13. Longitudinal TCRB deep sequencing was done for 20 to 25 treated patients, wherever samples were available for exploratory analyses.

Study-wide findings and limitations: Immune responses induced by the vaccine were seen in 90% to 95% of patients across multiple MHC alleles. No apparent relationship was observed between pseudoprogression and alterations in the top peripheral T cell clonotypes detected by TCRB sequencing. It was noted by the authors that analyses of patient blood samples could not be reproduced owing to sample limitations. Selection of PBMC samples for TCRB deep sequencing was based on availability.

Library method: the immunoSEQ multiplex PCR assay. Rearranged TCR beta chain sequences were amplified with the hsTCRB Kit following the manufacturer's protocol. TCRB libraries were sequenced on an Illumina MiSeq. Per the source publication's procedure: The proprietary platform of the kit vendor was used for demultiplexing, trimming and gene mapping. The immuneACCESS repertoire file appears here via TCRdb, limited to in-frame rearrangements. These files lack a portion of the clones; in checked studies, under half of the deficit traces to unresolved V genes, and the cause of the others is not known. V, J and clone size are taken as reported in that table, and D and trimming were inferred from the DNA itself. Counted in this sample were tens of thousands of clones; about 80% of them appeared once. The top ten constitute approximately 9.5% of the sample. There are 15 amino acids in the CDR3, from cysteine to phenylalanine inclusive. The DNA shown is the 45-base CDR3, in frame from base 1. CDR1 MNHEY and CDR2 SVGAGI were looked up in the germline V gene. Deletion took 2 bases off V and 4 bases off J, with a span of 12 bases between the germline ends.

Turning to this clone: Its cognate antigen has yet to be identified. No much larger clone is present one base from it, and per-base qualities are unavailable.

Reading the label with the study, this specimen's time point is: week 11, during vaccination. Each vaccine dose was 300 ug of a 20-mer mutant IDH1 peptide in Montanide, given subcutaneously with topical imiquimod. Donors had newly diagnosed WHO grade 3 or 4 IDH1-mutant astrocytomas with loss of nuclear ATRX. The samples were drawn from NOA16, a multicentre, single-arm, open-label phase I trial in Germany that tested a mutant IDH1 peptide vaccine in humans for the first time. The DNeasy Blood and Tissue Kit was used to extract genomic DNA from EDTA blood for TCRB sequencing. The sequence links TRBV6-5 to TRBJ1-5; the D gene is possibly TRBD1, with 5 bases matching. The sequences come from PBMCs, collected from a glioma patient whose treatment included an IDH1 peptide vaccine. The sequence derives from a woman under 30 with glioma. The CDR3 region reads CASSYGGGGNQPQHF. DNA sequence: TGTGCCAGCAGTTACGGCGGGGGGGGGAATCAGCCCCAGCATTTT.